A few counts support the clone carrying this TCR beta chain. No antigen is known for it. TCRdb used MiXCR to reprocess the reads, holding one entry per CDR3 protein. The repertoire has 400,000 or so distinct CDR3 sequences, approximately 31% of them found once; the top ten carry about an eighth. The data belong to a study of T cell repertoires in cytomegalovirus infection. Study-level background: Shared public TCR beta signatures pointed to both CMV infection and a matching HLA type.

V lost 3 bases and J lost 3; bases outside the gene matches: 8. The V gene's germline CDR1 is SEHNR and CDR2 FQNEAQ (reference sequence). The CDR3 length is 16 residues. The study's findings and limits: The ex vivo response showed dominance by HLA-C-restricted CMV-specific TCR beta clonotypes.

Sequencing was carried out using PBMCs. The sequence was collected from a human donor in good health (CMV status not recorded). Some clones in this sample may be carry-over from other donors' samples. The J gene is TRBJ2-5, the V gene TRBV7-9, with 9 bases that match TRBD1. This chain's CDR3 is CASSFSGQGLKETQYF. The CDR3 DNA sequence: TGTGCCAGCAGCTTTAGCGGACAGGGGCTAAAAGAGACCCAGTACTTC.